A single sample gave rise to the 22 T cell receptor beta chains below, sequenced in a study of patients and donors after allogeneic stem cell transplantation. TCRdb ran MiXCR on the RT-PCR reads and lists one entry per CDR3 protein. This table holds roughly 940,000 distinct CDR3 sequences, roughly 18% found once. What was sequenced was blood, either unsorted or a sorted T cell fraction (not recorded which). The receptors derive from a human donor who was either an allogeneic HSCT recipient or a stem cell or donor lymphocyte infusion donor (not recorded which). It is not recorded whose cells these are; they may come from a transplant donor.

CDR3 in amino acids: CASSQDRGVNTQYF. The CDR3 region has the DNA TGTGCCAGCAGCCAAGACAGGGGGGTAAATACGCAGTATTTT. The V call is TRBV4-2, the J call TRBJ2-3; possible D gene TRBD1, 7 bases. CDR1 LGHNA and CDR2 YNFKEQ come from the germline V gene. The CDR3 sequence is 14 residues long. Trimming left V 0 bases short and J 7 bases short, with 11 bases between.

This clonotype appeared a few times. The junction and the germline gene differ at one end; a read error may be behind it. This chain joins TRBV7-2 and TRBJ2-7; 7 bases map to TRBD1. CDR1 is SGHTA, CDR2 FQGNSA, per germline. This CDR3 comprises 12 residues. This chain's CDR3 is CASSLETGKQNF. The CDR3 DNA is TGTGCCAGCAGCTTAGAGACAGGGAAACAGAACTTC.

The chain has TRBV4-3 and TRBJ2-2; unclear D gene. CDR1 is LGHNA, CDR2 YSLEER, per germline. V was clipped by 0 bases and J by 7 bases, with 12 bases between them. The CDR3 is 15 amino acids. Here the CDR3 DNA reads TGCGCCAGCAGCCAAGATCTTTCCTGGGTCGGGGAGCTGTTTTTT. Translated, it gives CASSQDLSWVGELFF.

This clonotype showed up many times. This chain joins TRBV29-1 and TRBJ2-7; 9 bases map to TRBD1. The CDR3 is 13 amino acids. Germline-derived CDR1 and CDR2 are SQVTM and ANQGSEA. V gave up 7 bases and J gave up 0 bases; unmatched junction bases: 4. DNA for the CDR3: TGCAGCGCCGGACAGGGGCCCTCCTACGAGCAGTACTTC. Its protein is CSAGQGPSYEQYF.

The CDR3 DNA follows: TGTGCCAGCAGAAACCGGGACAGGGACTACAATGAGCAGTTCTTC. Its translation: CASRNRDRDYNEQFF. The genes are TRBV12-3 or TRBV12-4 and TRBJ2-1; 9 bases are a match to TRBD1. Unmatched junction bases numbered 6, after V lost 6 bases and J lost 3 bases. The CDR3 loop spans 15 amino acids.

In this sample, this clonotype turned up many times. The rearrangement joins TRBV5-1 to TRBJ1-3; 8 bases match TRBD1. V gave up 4 bases and J gave up 4 bases; unmatched junction bases: 1. This CDR3 contains 13 residues. Germline lookup yields CDR1 SGHRS and CDR2 YFSETQ. DNA of the CDR3: TGCGCCAGCAGCAGGGACAGGGGAAACACCATATATTTT. Translation: CASSRDRGNTIYF.

J is TRBJ2-1 and V is TRBV7-3; 11 bases line up with TRBD2. The CDR3 spans 15 residues. From germline, CDR1 is SGHTA and CDR2 FQGTGA. V gave up 5 bases and J gave up 8 bases; unmatched junction bases: 8. The DNA of the CDR3 is TGTGCCAGCAGCATTAGCGGGGGGGCCAACCATGAGCAGTTCTTC. Protein: CASSISGGANHEQFF.

The V call is TRBV15, the J call TRBJ1-2, with D unclear. Between the trimmed V and J ends, which lost 0 bases and 0 bases, there was a span of 2 bases. The CDR3 covers 13 residues. The germline gives CDR1 LNHNV, CDR2 YYDKDF (reference sequence). The CDR3 bases are TGTGCCACCAGCAGAGAGGCTAACTATGGCTACACCTTC. This encodes CATSREANYGYTF. Looking up the rest from reference TRBV15 and TRBJ1-2 gives the full variable domain: DAMVIQNPRYQVTQFGKPVTLSCSQTLNHNVMYWYQQKSSQAPKLLFHYYDKDFNNEADTPDNFQSRRPNTSFCFLDIRSPGLGDTAMYLCATSREANYGYTFGSGTRLTVV.

This clonotype was counted only a few times. The chain couples TRBV20-1 to TRBJ2-5; TRBD2 matches at 8 bases. Per germline, CDR1 DFQATT and CDR2 SNEGSKA (reference sequence). The CDR3 is 14 residues long. CDR3: CVVHKSGGGETQYF. The CDR3 bases are TGCGTGGTCCATAAAAGCGGGGGAGGGGAGACCCAGTACTTC.

The chain carries TRBV5-1 and TRBJ1-1; D gene ambiguous. The V and J ends lost 5 bases and 1 base respectively, with 9 bases between them. The CDR3 sequence is 13 residues long. Germline lookup yields CDR1 SGHRS and CDR2 YFSETQ. The CDR3 loop reads CASRSGENTEAFF. The CDR3 nucleotides are TGCGCCAGCAGGTCGGGAGAGAACACTGAAGCTTTCTTT.

This clonotype was detected a few times. The chain employs TRBV20-1 and TRBJ2-7, with TRBD2 matching 9 bases. CDR3 size: 15 residues. Trimming at V came to 1 base and at J to 1 base, leaving 5 bases not matched to a gene. Germline CDR1 is DFQATT and CDR2 is SNEGSKA (reference sequence). CDR3 bases: TGCAGTGCTAGAGCCTTTAGCGGGAGTTCCTACGAGCAGTACTTC. This sequence encodes CSARAFSGSSYEQYF.

V is TRBV3-1 and J is TRBJ2-4, with 12 bases that match TRBD2. The CDR3 contains 16 residues. V lost 8 bases and J lost 6; bases outside the gene matches: 11. Germline lookup yields CDR1 LGHDT and CDR2 YNNKEL (reference sequence). For the CDR3, the DNA is TGTGCCAGCCGCCGGACTAGCGGGATCGGGGGAAACATTCAGTACTTC. This translates into CASRRTSGIGGNIQYF.

This clonotype was detected a few times. The V gene is TRBV29-1, the J gene TRBJ2-7; the match to TRBD1 covers 8 bases. V lost 5 bases to trimming and J lost 2 bases; unmatched junction nucleotides: 2. This CDR3 has 12 amino acids. The germline gives CDR1 SQVTM, CDR2 ANQGSEA. The CDR3: CSVRTGTYEQYF. In nucleotides, the CDR3 is TGCAGCGTTCGGACAGGGACCTACGAGCAGTACTTC.

The V and J genes are TRBV7-8 and TRBJ2-3; no reliable D call. This CDR3 is 16 amino acids long. Deletions cut 2 bases from V and 0 bases from J, with 12 bases between. Germline values: CDR1 SGHVS, CDR2 FQNEAQ. CDR3 sequence (DNA): TGTGCCAGCAGCTTATTGGGCAGAAAGAGCACAGATACGCAGTATTTT. Translated: CASSLLGRKSTDTQYF.

This clonotype occurred a few times. The chain recombines TRBV18 with TRBJ1-1; TRBD1 agrees at 9 bases. There are 15 residues in the CDR3. Germline V lookup: CDR1 KGHSH, CDR2 LQKENI. V lost 5 bases, J lost 5 bases, and 9 bases stayed unmatched. The DNA for the CDR3 is TGTGCCAGCTCAGCATCCGGGACAGGGCTTACTGAAGCTTTCTTT. It encodes CASSASGTGLTEAFF.

This clonotype was counted ten times or more. This chain links TRBV27 with TRBJ1-1; TRBD1 matches 8 bases. From germline, CDR1 is MNHEY and CDR2 SMNVEV (reference sequence). Losses at the gene ends were 6 bases for V and 5 bases for J; bases not matched to a gene: 2. This CDR3 contains 12 residues. Written as DNA, the CDR3 is TGTGCCAGCAGACAGGGGGGGACTGAAGCTTTCTTT. Its protein product is CASRQGGTEAFF.

V and J are TRBV6-1 and TRBJ1-5; D not resolved. Trimming took 7 bases from V and 4 from J, leaving 11 bases between them. The CDR3 spans 13 residues. Germline CDR1 and CDR2: MNHNS and SASEGT. The CDR3: CASTPDLNQPQHF. CDR3 nucleotides: TGTGCCAGCACCCCAGACCTGAATCAGCCCCAGCATTTT.

This chain uses TRBV6-2 or TRBV6-3 with TRBJ2-3; possibly TRBD2 for D (6 bases). The germline gives CDR1 MNHEY, CDR2 SVGEGT. The CDR3 consists of 14 residues. Trimming removed 10 bases from V and 5 bases from J, with 19 bases in between. The CDR3 DNA reads as TGTGCCACGGGGGACTCTAGCGTGGTAGATACGCAGTATTTT. It is translated as CATGDSSVVDTQYF.

The chain couples TRBV6-1 to TRBJ2-7, with D possibly matching TRBD1 (6 bases). Germline V CDR1 and CDR2: MNHNS, SASEGT. The V gene lost 7 bases and the J gene lost 0 bases, with 13 bases spanning the gap. The CDR3 loop spans 14 amino acids. The DNA of the CDR3 is TGTGCCAGCACTAGACAGGAACACTCCTACGAGCAGTACTTC. Its protein is CASTRQEHSYEQYF.

The V call is TRBV4-1, the J call TRBJ2-7; D gene ambiguous. V shed 0 bases and J shed 5 bases, with 17 bases lying between them. Germline-derived CDR1 and CDR2 are MGHRA and YSYEKL. The CDR3 has 16 amino acids. The CDR3 bases are TGCGCCAGCAGCCAAGATTTGGGCGTCTGGGCCGACGAGCAGTACTTC. It yields the protein CASSQDLGVWADEQYF.

The chain employs TRBV30 and TRBJ2-5; D is unresolved. Germline V gene lookup returns CDR1 GTSNPN and CDR2 SVGIG (reference sequence). With 2 bases removed from V and 2 bases from J, the gap between germline ends came to 6 bases. The CDR3 sequence is 12 residues long. The CDR3 protein is CAWSTSQETQYF. CDR3 sequence (DNA): TGTGCCTGGAGTACGTCACAAGAGACCCAGTACTTC.

This clonotype turned up a few times. The chain uses TRBV7-9 and TRBJ2-2; weak D call: TRBD1 (5 bases). Trimming stripped 1 base from V and 1 base from J, with 10 bases between. Germline V gives CDR1 SEHNR, CDR2 FQNEAQ (reference sequence). The CDR3 runs to 16 residues. The CDR3 protein is CASSLGQTGNTGELFF. The CDR3 nucleotides read TGTGCCAGCAGCTTAGGACAAACAGGGAACACCGGGGAGCTGTTTTTT. The full variable domain, its missing parts supplied by reference TRBV7-9 and TRBJ2-2, is DTGVSQNPRHKITKRGQNVTFRCDPISEHNRLYWYRQTLGQGPEFLTYFQNEAQLEKSRLLSDRFSAERPKGSFSTLEIQRTEQGDSAMYLCASSLGQTGNTGELFFGEGSRLTVL.